This passage covers 32 T cell receptor beta chains from one sample sequenced in a study of tumor-infiltrating lymphocytes in primary liver carcinoma (dated by TCRdb to the late 2010s). Without any cell sorting, total RNA and DNA were extracted together from around 18-30 mg of bulk tissue using the AllPrep DNA/RNA mini kit. Sequenced on an Illumina HiSeq 2500. Starting from about 500 ng total RNA, TCRbeta-specific cDNA was produced by reverse transcription with a constant-region primer and ProtoScript II reverse transcriptase. The TCRbeta libraries were prepared through three rounds of nested multiplex PCR following a slightly modified ARM-PCR procedure. The first two PCR rounds used multiplex TRBV1-TRBV30 forward primers with a Cbeta reverse primer, each for roughly 11 cycles. TCRdb redid the processing of the public reads, applying fastp at Q25 and MiXCR, and retained in-frame beta chains. Duplicate CDR3 protein sequences are folded into a single record with the most common DNA and genes. This sample comprises about 84,000 distinct CDR3 sequences, 72% of them detected only once. The ten largest clones add up to approximately 19% of the sample.

Sequenced: liver tumor tissue from sampling region 1. Taken with the paper, the label for cell subset or site translates to: tumor region T1, superior pole. All receptors derive from a middle-aged man with primary liver carcinoma and hepatitis B virus infection.

This chain connects TRBV28 to TRBJ2-7; D gene ambiguous. The CDR3 is made up of 12 amino acids. V was shortened by 6 bases and J by 10 bases, with 16 bases between the two germline ends. The V gene's germline CDR1 is MDHEN and CDR2 SYDVKM. CDR3 bases: TGTGCCAGCAGCCTAATATTCGGCGAACAGTACTTC. Protein: CASSLIFGEQYF.

This clonotype was seen a few times. Given a much more abundant clone one base away, this may be a read error. The rearrangement uses TRBV7-9 and TRBJ1-1, with no clear D. Germline V gives CDR1 SEHNR, CDR2 FQNEAQ (reference sequence). The CDR3 spans 13 residues. The CDR3 loop is CASSLDESTEASF. In DNA, the CDR3 is TGTGCCAGCAGCTTGGACGAGAGCACTGAAGCTTCCTTT.

This clonotype was seen only a few times. The final CDR3 position lacks the conserved phenylalanine or tryptophan, pointing to a likely read error. The rearrangement joins TRBV29-1 to TRBJ1-1; possibly TRBD1 for D (6 bases). The length of the CDR3 is 12 residues. Germline CDR1 is SQVTM and CDR2 is ANQGSEA. The CDR3 bases are TGCAGTGTTGAGGGGGGGAACACTGAAGCTTTCCTT. Amino acids: CSVEGGNTEAFL.

Of note for this clonotype: Compared with germline, one end of the junction differs, possibly owing to a read error. The chain combines TRBV10-1 with TRBJ2-2, with unresolved D. Per germline, CDR1 WNHNN and CDR2 SYGVQD (reference sequence). CDR3 size: 13 residues. CDR3 residues: CASSEPGEEELCF. The CDR3 bases are TGTGCCAGCAGTGAACCTGGAGAAGAGGAGCTGTGTTTT.

A note on this clonotype: A read error is likely, as this CDR3 ends without the conserved phenylalanine or tryptophan. The V gene is TRBV11-2, the J gene TRBJ2-1; D is ambiguous. The CDR3 extends over 13 amino acids. Germline CDR1 SGHAT, CDR2 FQNNGV. The CDR3 region is CASRNSSYSEQFL. The CDR3 region has the DNA TGTGCCAGCAGGAATAGTTCCTACAGTGAGCAGTTCTTA.

This chain joins TRBV14 and TRBJ2-2, with D perhaps matching TRBD2 (5 bases). V gave up 10 bases and J gave up 2 bases, with 20 bases separating them. The germline CDR1 and CDR2 sequences are SGHDN and FVKESK. The CDR3 totals 16 residues. CDR3 coding DNA: TGTGCCAACAACCAATCGAGGGCGGCCAACACCGGGGAGCTGTTTTTT. Translated: CANNQSRAANTGELFF. The complete variable domain, with remaining parts taken from reference TRBV14 and TRBJ2-2, reads EAGVTQFPSHSVIEKGQTVTLRCDPISGHDNLYWYRRVMGKEIKFLLHFVKESKQDESGMPNNRFLAERTGGTYSTLKVQPAELEDSGVYFCANNQSRAANTGELFFGEGSRLTVL.

On this clonotype: One end of the junction varies from germline; a read error may be responsible. This sequence joins TRBV6-1 and TRBJ2-1; TRBD2 matches at 10 bases. Germline-derived CDR1 and CDR2 are MNHNS and SASEGT. This CDR3 has 16 amino acids. The CDR3 nucleotides are TGTGTCAGCAGTCGTATTCTAGCGGGAGTAGGCGATGAGCAGTTCTTC. Protein product: CVSSRILAGVGDEQFF.

About this clonotype itself: Mismatch with germline at one junction end may stem from a read error. The J gene is TRBJ2-1, the V gene TRBV5-6; D may be TRBD2 (7 bases). The V gene's germline CDR1 is SGHDT and CDR2 YYEEEE. The CDR3 contains 13 residues. The CDR3 loop reads CASSVAGAHEHFF. The CDR3 DNA is TGTGCCAGCAGCGTGGCGGGGGCCCATGAGCACTTCTTC. Filled out from reference TRBV5-6 and TRBJ2-1, the complete variable domain reads DAGVTQSPTHLIKTRGQQVTLRCSPKSGHDTVSWYQQALGQGPQFIFQYYEEEERQRGNFPDRFSGHQFPNYSSELNVNALLLGDSALYLCASSVAGAHEHFFGPGTRLTVL.

As concerns this clonotype: One junction end disagrees with the germline gene, perhaps due to a read error. The V call is TRBV7-9, the J call TRBJ1-1; no reliable D call. CDR1 is SEHNR and CDR2 is FQNEAQ in the germline V gene (reference sequence). The CDR3 consists of 18 residues. The CDR3 coding sequence is TGTACCAGCAGCTTAGCGTTCGGTCTCCATGGTGGGAACACTGAAGCTTTCTTT. Residues: CTSSLAFGLHGGNTEAFF.

V gene TRBV7-9 combines with J gene TRBJ1-1; the match to TRBD1 covers 8 bases. V trimming: 7 bases; J trimming: 7 bases; junction bases outside the gene matches: 5. Germline CDR1 SEHNR, CDR2 FQNEAQ (reference sequence). This CDR3 contains 12 residues. In nucleotides, the CDR3 is TGTGCCAGCACCCCAGGGGGCATTGAAGCTTTCTTT. Its translation is CASTPGGIEAFF.

Points on this clonotype: An end of the junction does not agree with germline; a read error may underlie this. This chain connects TRBV7-8 to TRBJ2-3, with unresolved D. The CDR3 is made up of 14 amino acids. CDR1 and CDR2 from the germline V gene are SGHVS and FQNEAQ. CDR3 nucleotides: TGTGCCAGCAGCTTAGCGAGAGACACAGTTACGCAGTATTTT. This codes for CASSLARDTVTQYF.

As for this clonotype: A much larger clonotype is one base distant, so this may be a read error. The J gene is TRBJ1-4, the V gene TRBV7-9; 8 bases line up with TRBD1. Germline V gene lookup returns CDR1 SEHNR and CDR2 FQNEAQ (reference sequence). The CDR3 spans 15 residues. V lost 10 bases to trimming and J lost 7 bases; unmatched junction nucleotides: 14. As DNA, the CDR3 is TGTGCCAACCAGGAAGGACAGGGAGTAAGTGAAAAACTGTTTTTT. This translates into CANQEGQGVSEKLFF. The full variable domain, completed using reference TRBV7-9 and TRBJ1-4, is DTGVSQNPRHKITKRGQNVTFRCDPISEHNRLYWYRQTLGQGPEFLTYFQNEAQLEKSRLLSDRFSAERPKGSFSTLEIQRTEQGDSAMYLCANQEGQGVSEKLFFGSGTQLSVL.

About this clonotype itself: The CDR3 does not end in the conserved phenylalanine or tryptophan, so this is likely a read error. V gene TRBV11-2 combines with J gene TRBJ2-5; D perhaps matches TRBD2 (5 bases). From germline, CDR1 is SGHAT and CDR2 FQNNGV. The CDR3 is made up of 13 amino acids. The chain's CDR3 is CARSSDFQETQYS. The CDR3 bases are TGTGCCAGAAGCTCGGACTTCCAAGAGACCCAGTACTCC.

Concerning this clonotype itself: A much larger clone is a single base away; this may be a read error. In this CDR3 the conserved last residue, phenylalanine or tryptophan, is missing, so a read error is likely. This chain links TRBV6-2 or TRBV6-3 with TRBJ2-7; D is unresolved. Trimming stripped 2 bases from V and 3 bases from J, with 8 bases between. CDR1 and CDR2 (germline): MNHEY, SVGEGT. The CDR3 length is 13 residues. CDR3 sequence: CASSYGDSYEQYL. CDR3 coding DNA: TGTGCCAGCAGTTACGGGGATAGCTACGAGCAGTACCTC.

A remark on this clonotype: The junction does not match germline at one end; this may be a read error. CDR3 nucleotide sequence: TGTGCCGGCAGCTTATCCGTTGGACTAGCGGGAGGGGGGTACAATGAGCAGTTCTTC. It translates to CAGSLSVGLAGGGYNEQFF. J is TRBJ2-1 and V is TRBV11-2, with 15 nucleotides matching TRBD2. The length of the CDR3 is 19 residues. Germline V CDR1 and CDR2: SGHAT, FQNNGV.

Comment on this clonotype: The CDR3 ends on some other residue instead of the conserved phenylalanine or tryptophan, so this is likely a read error. The gene calls are TRBV11-2 and TRBJ2-7, with D perhaps matching TRBD1 (5 bases). V was shortened by 8 bases and J by 9 bases, with 23 bases between the two germline ends. There are 14 residues in the CDR3. CDR1 is SGHAT and CDR2 is FQNNGV in the germline V gene. CDR3 loop: CASSWSDNLRGQYS. The CDR3 DNA reads TGTGCCAGCTCGTGGTCGGACAATCTGCGAGGGCAGTACTCC.

Note on this clonotype: A much larger clone is a single base away; this may be a read error. The rearrangement links TRBV6-5 to TRBJ2-1, with 12 bases lining up with TRBD2. Germline V gene sequence: CDR1 MNHEY, CDR2 SVGAGI. The CDR3 totals 15 residues. As DNA, the CDR3 is TGTGCCGGCAGATATGGACTAGCGGGGCACAATGAGCAGTTCTTC. Translating it yields CAGRYGLAGHNEQFF.

About this clonotype: The missing conserved phenylalanine or tryptophan at the end of this CDR3 makes a read error likely. The rearrangement uses TRBV29-1 and TRBJ1-3; 7 bases map to TRBD1. The CDR3 covers 12 residues. The germline V gene encodes CDR1 SQVTM and CDR2 ANQGSEA. CDR3 DNA: TGCAGTGTTGGGGACAGTGGAAACACCATATATTCT. Residues: CSVGDSGNTIYS.

The CDR3 is CASSLTGDTDTQYF. CDR3 DNA sequence: TGTGCCAGCAGCTTAACAGGGGACACAGATACGCAGTATTTT. The chain employs TRBV7-2 and TRBJ2-3; 7 nucleotides align to TRBD1. The CDR3 loop spans 14 amino acids. The germline gives CDR1 SGHTA, CDR2 FQGNSA. The trim removed 2 bases at V and 2 bases at J, leaving 1 base unmatched.

The chain has TRBV5-7 and TRBJ2-4; no definite D call. TRBV5-7 has ORF status, its function being uncertain. The CDR3 is 16 residues long. Trimming removed 0 bases at V and 9 bases at J, with 19 bases between. The DNA for the CDR3 is TGTGCCAGCAGCTTGGATATTAGCCCAGTGAGAATCATTCAGTACTTC. The encoded protein is CASSLDISPVRIIQYF.

The V gene is TRBV6-6, the J gene TRBJ1-5, with D perhaps matching TRBD1 (6 bases). This CDR3 has 16 residues. V was cut by 8 bases and J by 7 bases, with 24 bases left in between. Germline loops: CDR1 MNHNY, CDR2 SVGAGI (reference sequence). The CDR3 DNA is TGTGCCAGCTACGGGAACCGGGACATGGAAGGGCAGCCCCAGCATTTT. Residues: CASYGNRDMEGQPQHF.

The CDR3 DNA is TGTACCGGCAGCTTAGAGGAAAGGGCCCGGTACTTC. Its protein product is CTGSLEERARYF. The V and J genes are TRBV11-2 and TRBJ2-5; D is undetermined. The CDR3 contains 12 residues. The germline V gene has CDR1 SGHAT and CDR2 FQNNGV.

On this clonotype: The junction does not match germline at one end; this may be a read error. CDR3 in DNA: TGTGCCGGCAGCTTGGCCTCCCCAGGGCAGTGGACCGGGGAGCTGTTTTTT. Translating it yields CAGSLASPGQWTGELFF. The chain carries TRBV5-5 and TRBJ2-2; a weak D match, TRBD1 (5 bases). CDR1 is SGHKS, CDR2 YYEKEE, per germline (reference sequence). This CDR3 contains 17 residues. Looking up the rest from reference TRBV5-5 and TRBJ2-2 gives the full variable domain: DAGVTQSPTHLIKTRGQQVTLRCSPISGHKSVSWYQQVLGQGPQFIFQYYEKEERGRGNFPDRFSARQFPNYSSELNVNALLLGDSALYLCAGSLASPGQWTGELFFGEGSRLTVL.

With respect to this clonotype: The junction departs from the called germline gene at one end, perhaps through a read error. V gene TRBV4-2 combines with J gene TRBJ2-1; no definite D call. The CDR3 runs 16 residues. The germline gives CDR1 LGHNA, CDR2 YNFKEQ. This CDR3 reads CASSRIPGIDPNEQFF. CDR3 DNA: TGTGCCAGTAGCCGGATACCAGGAATAGATCCCAATGAGCAGTTCTTC.

In this sample, this clonotype turned up many times. The chain employs TRBV6-1 and TRBJ2-7; 8 nucleotides match TRBD2. CDR1 and CDR2 (germline): MNHNS, SASEGT. The trim removed 6 bases at V and 5 bases at J, leaving 9 bases unmatched. The CDR3 covers 14 residues. The CDR3 nucleotides read TGTGCCAGCAGCGACTCAGCGGGAGTGGACGAGCAGTACTTC. It is translated as CASSDSAGVDEQYF.

Concerning this clonotype itself: This may stem from a read error, because a much larger clone lies one nucleotide away. V gene TRBV5-1 combines with J gene TRBJ1-6; TRBD1 matches at 7 bases. Trimming removed 0 bases from V and 8 bases from J; junction bases left unmatched: 5. The CDR3 has 15 amino acids. The germline V gene encodes CDR1 SGHRS and CDR2 YFSETQ. The CDR3 spells CASSLGQGYDSPLHF. The CDR3, as DNA: TGCGCCAGCAGCTTGGGACAGGGATATGATTCACCCCTCCACTTT.

As for this clonotype: The junction departs from germline at one end; a sequencing error may be responsible. The chain is built from TRBV28 and TRBJ1-2, with a possible D match to TRBD1 (5 bases). Germline CDR1 reads MDHEN; CDR2 reads SYDVKM. The CDR3 totals 13 residues. The CDR3: CASSLGGNYGYTF. CDR3 sequence (DNA): TGTGCCAGCAGTTTAGGGGGGAACTATGGCTACACATTC.

This clonotype was seen more than once but under ten times. Just one base apart from a much larger clone, this may be a read error. The V and J genes are TRBV12-3 or TRBV12-4 and TRBJ2-3, with 7 bases lining up with TRBD2. Unmatched junction bases numbered 6, after V lost 5 bases and J lost 10 bases. The length of the CDR3 is 12 residues. The CDR3 reads CASSTGGTAQYF. CDR3 DNA sequence: TGTGCCAGCAGTACGGGAGGCACGGCGCAGTATTTT.

The genes are TRBV5-1 and TRBJ2-1, with 7 nucleotides matching TRBD2. The CDR3 totals 17 residues. Trimming at V came to 5 bases and at J to 10 bases, leaving 21 bases not matched to a gene. Germline lookup yields CDR1 SGHRS and CDR2 YFSETQ. The CDR3 here is CASSMGYSSGGQDEQFF. The CDR3, as DNA: TGCGCCAGCAGTATGGGGTATTCTAGCGGAGGTCAGGACGAGCAGTTCTTC. The full variable domain, in which reference TRBV5-1 and TRBJ2-1 provide the parts outside the CDR3, is KAGVTQTPRYLIKTRGQQVTLSCSPISGHRSVSWYQQTPGQGLQFLFEYFSETQRNKGNFPGRFSGRQFSNSRSEMNVSTLELGDSALYLCASSMGYSSGGQDEQFFGPGTRLTVL.

V is TRBV20-1 and J is TRBJ2-3, with D maybe TRBD2 (6 bases). The V end was cut by 4 bases, the J end by 2 bases, with 19 bases between. The CDR3 consists of 16 residues. Germline loops: CDR1 DFQATT, CDR2 SNEGSKA (reference sequence). The CDR3 sequence: CSATDYLRGSTDTQYF. DNA for the CDR3: TGCAGTGCTACGGACTACTTGAGGGGCTCCACAGATACGCAGTATTTT.

In this sample, this clonotype turned up many times. The chain couples TRBV6-1 to TRBJ1-2; 8 nucleotides agree with TRBD1. The CDR3 has 17 amino acids. V lost 3 bases, J lost 2 bases, and 11 bases stayed unmatched. Germline assignment: CDR1 MNHNS and CDR2 SASEGT. The CDR3 bases are TGTGCCAGCAGTGATTGGCAGGGGGCTAATAAGAACTATGGCTACACCTTC. This encodes CASSDWQGANKNYGYTF.

On this clonotype itself: An end of the junction differs from the germline gene, which may be a read error. The V and J genes are TRBV7-9 and TRBJ2-1; 7 positions match TRBD1. CDR3 length equals 14 residues. Germline values: CDR1 SEHNR, CDR2 FQNEAQ (reference sequence). The CDR3 DNA is TGTACCAGCAGCGACAGGGTGGGTAACGATGAGCAGTTCTTC. This codes for CTSSDRVGNDEQFF.